The 18 T cell receptor beta chains below all came from one sample that was sequenced in a study of T cell responses to AZD1222 COVID-19 vaccine. The method was immunoSEQ multiplex PCR; TCRdb's version includes in-frame clones alone and lacks a portion of them. The sample consists of 170,000 or so clones, approximately 90% of them appearing once. The specimen was peripheral blood, collected on day 0 of AZD1222 vaccination. The receptors stem from an adult in good health.

The chain employs TRBV11-3 and TRBJ1-4, with 11 bases identical to TRBD1. CDR3 length: 19 amino acids. CDR1 is SGHNT, CDR2 YENEEA, per germline. The junction had 9 bases not matched to a gene; V was cut back by 0 bases and J by 3 bases. The CDR3 loop reads CASSLEGPGQGVPNEKLFF. The CDR3 region has the DNA TGTGCCAGCAGCTTAGAGGGACCGGGACAGGGGGTCCCTAATGAAAAACTGTTTTTT. Full variable domain (rest looked up from reference TRBV11-3 and TRBJ1-4): EAGVVQSPRYKIIEKKQPVAFWCNPISGHNTLYWYLQNLGQGPELLIRYENEEAVDDSQLPKDRFSAERLKGVDSTLKIQPAELGDSAVYLCASSLEGPGQGVPNEKLFFGSGTQLSVL.

The V and J genes are TRBV5-1 and TRBJ2-7, with TRBD1 identical over 8 bases. Germline V gene data show CDR1 as SGHRS and CDR2 as YFSETQ. The CDR3 totals 15 residues. J was trimmed by 2 bases and V by 1 base; bases with no gene match: 5. As DNA, the CDR3 is TGCGCCAGCAGCTTGTGGGACAGGCTTACCTACGAGCAGTACTTC. Its translation is CASSLWDRLTYEQYF.

The chain recombines TRBV7-8 with TRBJ1-2, with D possibly being TRBD1 (5 bases). V was cut by 0 bases and J by 2 bases, with 7 bases left in between. In germline, CDR1 is SGHVS, CDR2 FQNEAQ. This CDR3 has 14 amino acids. This CDR3 reads CASSLARGNYGYTF. The CDR3 DNA reads TGTGCCAGCAGCTTAGCTCGGGGGAACTATGGCTACACCTTC.

There are a few counts of this clone. As DNA, the CDR3 is TGTGCCAGCAGTCTTAGGGCTAACTCCTACAATGAGCAGTTCTTC. Translation gives CASSLRANSYNEQFF. The chain recombines TRBV7-9 with TRBJ2-1; D call uncertain. Trimming removed 6 bases at V and 0 bases at J, with 12 bases between. The CDR3 length is 15 residues. The V gene's germline CDR1 is SEHNR and CDR2 FQNEAQ (reference sequence).

V usage is TRBV2 and J usage is TRBJ2-1, with 8 bases aligning to TRBD1. There are 15 residues in the CDR3. Trimming removed 6 bases from V and 10 bases from J; junction bases left unmatched: 14. Germline loops: CDR1 SNHLY, CDR2 FYNNEI. The CDR3 protein is CASSPEVQGAGEQFF. CDR3 nucleotide sequence: TGTGCCAGCAGCCCCGAAGTCCAGGGGGCAGGAGAGCAGTTCTTC.

The rearrangement links TRBV6-6 to TRBJ1-4, with a possible D match to TRBD1 (6 bases). V was shortened by 5 bases and J by 6 bases, with 10 bases between the two germline ends. This CDR3 has 13 amino acids. Germline V gene sequence: CDR1 MNHNY, CDR2 SVGAGI (reference sequence). As DNA, the CDR3 is TGTGCCAGCAGTGCGGACAGTTATGAAAAACTGTTTTTT. It translates to CASSADSYEKLFF.

The chain is built from TRBV19 and TRBJ1-1, with TRBD1 identical over 7 bases. CDR1 LNHDA and CDR2 SQIVND come from the germline V gene (reference sequence). Trimming cost V 6 bases and J 1 base; bases outside gene matches: 8. This CDR3 spans 15 amino acids. The CDR3 DNA reads as TGTGCCAGTAGGACAATACACAGGGGGAACACTGAAGCTTTCTTT. Amino acid sequence: CASRTIHRGNTEAFF.

V and J are TRBV11-1 and TRBJ2-7; no clear D gene. The CDR3 consists of 13 residues. V was trimmed by 2 bases and J by 5 bases, leaving 10 bases between them. Germline-derived CDR1 and CDR2 are SGHAT and FQDESV (reference sequence). CDR3 residues: CASSLQLIDEQYF. DNA for the CDR3: TGTGCCAGCAGCTTACAGTTGATAGACGAGCAGTACTTC. Supplemented by reference TRBV11-1 and TRBJ2-7, the full variable domain reads EAEVAQSPRYKITEKSQAVAFWCDPISGHATLYWYRQILGQGPELLVQFQDESVVDDSQLPKDRFSAERLKGVDSTLKIQPAELGDSAMYLCASSLQLIDEQYFGPGTRLTVT.

The count of this clone is one. The chain has TRBV9 and TRBJ2-3; 9 positions match TRBD2. CDR3 length: 18 amino acids. Unmatched junction bases numbered 16, after V lost 3 bases and J lost 5 bases. Germline V gene data show CDR1 as SGDLS and CDR2 as YYNGEE. CDR3 region: CASSAHPVGGGAGDTQYF. Here the CDR3 DNA reads TGTGCCAGCAGCGCCCACCCGGTGGGCGGGGGGGCAGGAGATACGCAGTATTTT.

V is TRBV19 and J is TRBJ1-5; TRBD1 might be the D (5 bases). The CDR3 has 17 residues. Looked up from germline, CDR1 is LNHDA and CDR2 is SQIVND (reference sequence). With 3 bases removed from V and 0 bases from J, the gap between germline ends came to 15 bases. The CDR3 nucleotides read TGTGCCAGTAGTATGGATTATCGGACATATAGCAATCAGCCCCAGCATTTT. This codes for CASSMDYRTYSNQPQHF.

Regarding this clone: The junction and the germline gene differ at one end; a read error may be behind it. This rearrangement joins TRBV25-1 to TRBJ1-6, with a tentative D call TRBD1 (6 bases). Per germline, CDR1 MGHDK and CDR2 SYGVNS. The CDR3 is made up of 15 amino acids. DNA for the CDR3: TGTGCCAGCAGAGGACAGCCTTCCTTTAATTCACCCCTCCACTTT. Translated, it gives CASRGQPSFNSPLHF.

This clone is a singleton in its sample. The chain has TRBV19 and TRBJ1-5, with TRBD1 matching 7 bases. The trim removed 4 bases at V and 2 bases at J, leaving 5 bases unmatched. CDR1 and CDR2 (germline): LNHDA, SQIVND (reference sequence). CDR3 length: 15 residues. For the CDR3, the DNA is TGTGCCAGTAGTAGTCTTGGACAGGGCAATCAGCCCCAGCATTTT. Encoded protein: CASSSLGQGNQPQHF.

In DNA, the CDR3 is TGTGCCAGCAGCTCCGTTAGAGGGACAGGGGGCACTCAGCCCCAGCATTTT. Translating gives CASSSVRGTGGTQPQHF. The chain couples TRBV7-9 to TRBJ1-5; 12 bases fit TRBD1. The V and J ends lost 4 bases and 6 bases, in that order; junction bases with no gene match: 10. Germline lookup yields CDR1 SEHNR and CDR2 FQNEAQ (reference sequence). The CDR3 covers 17 residues. The complete variable domain, with remaining parts taken from reference TRBV7-9 and TRBJ1-5, reads DTGVSQNPRHKITKRGQNVTFRCDPISEHNRLYWYRQTLGQGPEFLTYFQNEAQLEKSRLLSDRFSAERPKGSFSTLEIQRTEQGDSAMYLCASSSVRGTGGTQPQHFGDGTRLSIL.

The V call is TRBV6-5, the J call TRBJ2-3; 8 bases line up with TRBD2. V shed 8 bases, J shed 2 bases, and the junction held 3 bases outside the gene matches. The germline V gene encodes CDR1 MNHEY and CDR2 SVGAGI. The CDR3 consists of 13 residues. The CDR3, as DNA: TGTGCCAGCCAACTAGCGGACACAGATACGCAGTATTTT. Encoded protein: CASQLADTDTQYF.

The rearrangement uses TRBV5-1 and TRBJ2-7; D may correspond to TRBD1 or TRBD2 (5 bases each). The germline CDR1 and CDR2 sequences are SGHRS and YFSETQ. This CDR3 contains 14 residues. Deletions cut 0 bases from V and 4 bases from J, with 11 bases between. CDR3 DNA sequence: TGCGCCAGCAGCTTGGGACAGACTAATTACGAGCAGTACTTC. Encoded protein: CASSLGQTNYEQYF.

The chain joins TRBV28 to TRBJ2-7, with 10 positions matching TRBD2. From germline, CDR1 is MDHEN and CDR2 SYDVKM. The CDR3 runs to 19 residues. With 5 bases clipped from V and 4 bases from J, the junction kept 20 bases outside the gene matches. CDR3 DNA: TGTGCCAGCAGTCAGAACCCTCGGTCTCTAGCGGGGGAGCGATACGAGCAGTACTTC. Translating it yields CASSQNPRSLAGERYEQYF.

The rearrangement links TRBV3-1 (or the pseudogene TRBV3-2) to TRBJ1-1; 8 bases are shared with TRBD1. Germline CDR1 reads LGHDT; CDR2 reads YNNKEL (reference sequence). Trimming at V came to 4 bases and at J to 7 bases, leaving 20 bases not matched to a gene. The CDR3 consists of 18 residues. The chain's CDR3 is CASSPTPMLDRERGEAFF. For the CDR3, the DNA is TGTGCCAGCAGCCCCACCCCGATGTTGGACAGGGAAAGAGGTGAAGCTTTCTTT.

As for this clone: At one boundary the junction diverges from the germline segment, which might be a read error. The CDR3 nucleotides read TGTGCCAGCAGGTTAGGGCGGACAGGGGAGGCGGCTGGCTACACCTTC. Residues: CASRLGRTGEAAGYTF. This chain connects TRBV7-2 to TRBJ1-2; 9 bases align to TRBD1. This CDR3 contains 16 residues. Germline lookup yields CDR1 SGHTA and CDR2 FQGNSA.